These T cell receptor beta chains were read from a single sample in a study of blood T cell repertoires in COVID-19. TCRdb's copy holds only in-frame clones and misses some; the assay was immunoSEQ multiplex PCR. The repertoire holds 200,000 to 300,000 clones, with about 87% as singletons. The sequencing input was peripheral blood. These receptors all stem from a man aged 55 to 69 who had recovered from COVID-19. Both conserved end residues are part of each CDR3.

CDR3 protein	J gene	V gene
CASSPQQGGYEQYF	TRBJ2-7	TRBV13
CASSHLGAGGEQYF	TRBJ2-3	TRBV7-9
CASSLIRGQGWNEQFF	TRBJ2-1	TRBV18
CASSLRGFGEETQYF	TRBJ2-5	TRBV5-1
CASSQISFGDFIYNEQFF	TRBJ2-1	TRBV14
CASSLVMNTEAFF	TRBJ1-1	TRBV7-6
CATSSRIGGNEKLFF	TRBJ1-4	TRBV15
CASSLTGSFGSEAFF	TRBJ1-1	TRBV7-3
CASSEGGTVGTEAFF	TRBJ1-1	TRBV2
CASSLGVGAGGGNTEAFF	TRBJ1-1	TRBV11-2
CASSQATGSYEQYF	TRBJ2-7	TRBV4-2
CASFRGFGTDTQYF	TRBJ2-3	TRBV5-1
CAWSSGTGRTYEQYF	TRBJ2-7	TRBV30
CASSGPGQGAGGEQYF	TRBJ2-7	TRBV7-6
CASSLAAGGFTGANVLTF	TRBJ2-6	TRBV5-1
CATSPRQGRNGYTF	TRBJ1-2	TRBV15
CASSYFTGLVNTEAFF	TRBJ1-1	TRBV6-5
CASSVGAAGNEKLFF	TRBJ1-4	TRBV9
CASRVSLVGDNYGYTF	TRBJ1-2	TRBV27
CASSQAWTTGTGELFF	TRBJ2-2	TRBV4-2